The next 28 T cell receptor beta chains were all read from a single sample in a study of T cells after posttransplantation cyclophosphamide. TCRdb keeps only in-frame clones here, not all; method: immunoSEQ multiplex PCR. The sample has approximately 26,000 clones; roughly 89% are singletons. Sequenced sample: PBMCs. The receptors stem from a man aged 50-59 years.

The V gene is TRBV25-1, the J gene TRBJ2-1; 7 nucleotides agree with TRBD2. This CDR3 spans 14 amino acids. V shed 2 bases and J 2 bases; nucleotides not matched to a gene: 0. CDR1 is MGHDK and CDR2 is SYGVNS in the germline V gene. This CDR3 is CASSESGAYNEQFF. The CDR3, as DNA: TGTGCCAGCAGTGAAAGCGGGGCCTACAATGAGCAGTTCTTC. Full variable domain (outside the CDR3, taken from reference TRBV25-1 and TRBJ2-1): EADIYQTPRYLVIGTGKKITLECSQTMGHDKMYWYQQDPGMELHLIHYSYGVNSTEKGDLSSESTVSRIRTEHFPLTLESARPSHTSQYLCASSESGAYNEQFFGPGTRLTVL.

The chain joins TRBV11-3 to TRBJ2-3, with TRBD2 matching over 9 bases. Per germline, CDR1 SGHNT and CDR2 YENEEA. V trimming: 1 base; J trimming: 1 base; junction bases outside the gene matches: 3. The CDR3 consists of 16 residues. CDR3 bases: TGTGCCAGCAGCTTAGGGGCTAGCGGGGGCACAGATACGCAGTATTTT. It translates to CASSLGASGGTDTQYF.

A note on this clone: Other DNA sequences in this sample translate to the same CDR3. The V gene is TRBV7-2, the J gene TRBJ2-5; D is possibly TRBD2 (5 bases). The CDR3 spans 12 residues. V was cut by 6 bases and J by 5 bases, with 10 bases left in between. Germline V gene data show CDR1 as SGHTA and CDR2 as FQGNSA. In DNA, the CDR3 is TGTGCCAGCAGTGAAACTAGGGAGACCCAGTACTTC. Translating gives CASSETRETQYF.

The CDR3 spells CASSSSTGGYEQYF. In nucleotides, the CDR3 is TGTGCCAGCAGCTCAAGTACAGGGGGCTACGAGCAGTACTTC. V gene TRBV7-2 combines with J gene TRBJ2-7, with 8 bases lining up with TRBD1. The length of the CDR3 is 14 residues. The V and J ends lost 4 bases and 3 bases, in that order; junction bases with no gene match: 5. Germline CDR1 reads SGHTA; CDR2 reads FQGNSA.

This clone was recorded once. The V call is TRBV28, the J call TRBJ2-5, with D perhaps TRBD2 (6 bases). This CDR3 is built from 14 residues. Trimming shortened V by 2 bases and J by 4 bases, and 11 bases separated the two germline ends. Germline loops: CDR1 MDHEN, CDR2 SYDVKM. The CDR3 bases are TGTGCCAGCAGTTTACGGAGGGCTGCAGAGACCCAGTACTTC. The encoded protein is CASSLRRAAETQYF.

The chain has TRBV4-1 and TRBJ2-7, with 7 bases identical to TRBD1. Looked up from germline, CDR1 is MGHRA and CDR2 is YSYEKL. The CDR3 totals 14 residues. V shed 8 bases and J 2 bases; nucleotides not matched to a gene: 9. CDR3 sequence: CASRFRTGPYEQYF. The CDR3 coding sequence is TGCGCCAGCCGGTTTAGGACAGGCCCCTACGAGCAGTACTTC.

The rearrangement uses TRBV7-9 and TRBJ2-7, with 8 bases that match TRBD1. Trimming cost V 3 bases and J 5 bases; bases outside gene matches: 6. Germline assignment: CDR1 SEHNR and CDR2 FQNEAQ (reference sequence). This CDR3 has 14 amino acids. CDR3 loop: CASSFGQGIDEQYF. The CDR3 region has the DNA TGTGCCAGCAGCTTTGGACAGGGTATCGACGAGCAGTACTTC.

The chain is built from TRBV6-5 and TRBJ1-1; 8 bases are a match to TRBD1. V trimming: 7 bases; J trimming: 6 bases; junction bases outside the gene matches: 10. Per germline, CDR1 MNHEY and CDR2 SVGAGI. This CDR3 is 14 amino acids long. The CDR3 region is CASTRQGRGAEAFF. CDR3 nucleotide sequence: TGTGCCAGCACTCGACAGGGGAGAGGAGCTGAAGCTTTCTTT.

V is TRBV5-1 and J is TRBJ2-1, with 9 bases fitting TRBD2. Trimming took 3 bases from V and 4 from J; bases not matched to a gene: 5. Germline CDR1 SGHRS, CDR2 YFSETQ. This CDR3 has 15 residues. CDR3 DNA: TGCGCCAGCAGCTCGGCTAGCGGGGCATACAATGAGCAGTTCTTC. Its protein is CASSSASGAYNEQFF.

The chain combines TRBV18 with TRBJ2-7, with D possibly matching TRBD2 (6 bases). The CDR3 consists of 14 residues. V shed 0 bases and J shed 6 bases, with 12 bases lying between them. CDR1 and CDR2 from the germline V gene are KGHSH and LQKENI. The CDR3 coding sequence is TGTGCCAGCTCACCACCGTGGGGGGATCGCGAGCAGTACTTC. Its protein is CASSPPWGDREQYF.

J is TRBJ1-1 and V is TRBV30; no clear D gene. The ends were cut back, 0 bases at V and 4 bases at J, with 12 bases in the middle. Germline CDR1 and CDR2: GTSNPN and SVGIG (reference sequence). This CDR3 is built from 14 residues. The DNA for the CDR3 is TGTGCCTGGAGTGTAGGAGGTGGTTCCACTGAAGCTTTCTTT. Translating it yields CAWSVGGGSTEAFF.

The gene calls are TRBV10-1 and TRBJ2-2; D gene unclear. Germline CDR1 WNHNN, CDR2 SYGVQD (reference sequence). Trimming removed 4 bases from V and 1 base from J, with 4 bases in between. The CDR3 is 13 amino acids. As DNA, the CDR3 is TGCGCCAGCAGTGGGAGGAACACCGGGGAGCTGTTTTTT. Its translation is CASSGRNTGELFF.

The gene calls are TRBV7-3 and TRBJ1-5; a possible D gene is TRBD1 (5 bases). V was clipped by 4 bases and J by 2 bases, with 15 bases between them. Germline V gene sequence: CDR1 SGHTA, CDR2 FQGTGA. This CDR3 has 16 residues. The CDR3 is CASSWPGGDGNQPQHF. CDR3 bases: TGTGCCAGCAGCTGGCCGGGGGGGGATGGCAATCAGCCCCAGCATTTT. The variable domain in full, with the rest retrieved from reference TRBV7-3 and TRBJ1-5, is GAGVSQTPSNKVTEKGKYVELRCDPISGHTALYWYRQSLGQGPEFLIYFQGTGAADDSGLPNDRFFAVRPEGSVSTLKIQRTERGDSAVYLCASSWPGGDGNQPQHFGDGTRLSIL.

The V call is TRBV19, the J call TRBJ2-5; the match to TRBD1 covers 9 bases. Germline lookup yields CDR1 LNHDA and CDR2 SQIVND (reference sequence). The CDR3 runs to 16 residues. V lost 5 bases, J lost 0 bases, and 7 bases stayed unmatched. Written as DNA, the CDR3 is TGTGCCAGTAGTGCGGGGACAGGGATGTACCAAGAGACCCAGTACTTC. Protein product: CASSAGTGMYQETQYF.

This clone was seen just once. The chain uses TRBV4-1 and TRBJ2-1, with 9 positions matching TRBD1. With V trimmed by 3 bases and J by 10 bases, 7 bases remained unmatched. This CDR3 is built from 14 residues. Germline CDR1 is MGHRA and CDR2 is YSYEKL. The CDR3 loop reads CASSQTTGGQEQFF. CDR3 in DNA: TGCGCCAGCAGCCAGACTACAGGGGGCCAGGAGCAGTTCTTC.

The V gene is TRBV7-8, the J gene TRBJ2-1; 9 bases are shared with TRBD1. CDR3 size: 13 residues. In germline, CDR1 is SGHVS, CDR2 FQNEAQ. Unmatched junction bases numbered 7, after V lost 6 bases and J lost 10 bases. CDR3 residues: CASRDRGLVEQFF. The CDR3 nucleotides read TGTGCCAGCAGAGACAGGGGGTTGGTGGAGCAGTTCTTC.

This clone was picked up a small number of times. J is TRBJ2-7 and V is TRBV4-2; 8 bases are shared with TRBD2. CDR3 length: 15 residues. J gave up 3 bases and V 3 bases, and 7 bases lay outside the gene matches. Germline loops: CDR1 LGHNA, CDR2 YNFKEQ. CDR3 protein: CASSQEGGTSYEQYF. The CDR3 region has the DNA TGTGCCAGCAGCCAGGAAGGCGGGACTAGCTACGAGCAGTACTTC.

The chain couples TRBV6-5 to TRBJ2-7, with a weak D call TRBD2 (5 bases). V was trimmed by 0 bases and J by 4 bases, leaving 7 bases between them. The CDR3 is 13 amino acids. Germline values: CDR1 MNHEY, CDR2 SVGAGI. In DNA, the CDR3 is TGTGCCAGCAGTTACTCACGGGGTTACGAGCAGTACTTC. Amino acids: CASSYSRGYEQYF.

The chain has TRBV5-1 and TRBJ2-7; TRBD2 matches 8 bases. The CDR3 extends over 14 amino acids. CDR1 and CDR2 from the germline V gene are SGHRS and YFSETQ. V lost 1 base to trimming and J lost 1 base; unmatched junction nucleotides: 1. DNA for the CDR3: TGCGCCAGCAGCTTGACTAGCGGATCCTACGAGCAGTACTTC. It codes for CASSLTSGSYEQYF.

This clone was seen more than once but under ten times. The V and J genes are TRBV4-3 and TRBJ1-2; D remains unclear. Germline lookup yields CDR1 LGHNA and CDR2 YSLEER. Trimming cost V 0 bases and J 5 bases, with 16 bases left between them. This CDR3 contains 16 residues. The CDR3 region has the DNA TGCGCCAGCAGCCAAGAATTACTGCTATCGGGATATGGCTACACCTTC. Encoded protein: CASSQELLLSGYGYTF.

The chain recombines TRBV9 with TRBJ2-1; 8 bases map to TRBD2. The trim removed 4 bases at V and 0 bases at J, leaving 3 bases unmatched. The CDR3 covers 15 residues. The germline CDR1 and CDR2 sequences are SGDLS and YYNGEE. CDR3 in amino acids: CASSRREGSYNEQFF. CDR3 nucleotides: TGTGCCAGCAGCCGCCGGGAGGGCTCCTACAATGAGCAGTTCTTC.

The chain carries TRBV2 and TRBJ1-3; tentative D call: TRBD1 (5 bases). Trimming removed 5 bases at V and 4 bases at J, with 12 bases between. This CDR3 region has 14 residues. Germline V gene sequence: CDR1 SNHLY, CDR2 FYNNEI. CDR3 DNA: TGTGCCAGCAGTTGGGGCCCGGCGGGAAACACCATATATTTT. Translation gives CASSWGPAGNTIYF.

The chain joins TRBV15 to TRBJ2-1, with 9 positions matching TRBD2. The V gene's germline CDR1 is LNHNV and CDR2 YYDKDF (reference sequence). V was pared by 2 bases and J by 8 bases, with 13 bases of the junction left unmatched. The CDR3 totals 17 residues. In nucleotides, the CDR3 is TGTGCCACCAGCAGACTTGGACTAGCGCCAGGTAGGGATGAGCAGTTCTTC. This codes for CATSRLGLAPGRDEQFF.

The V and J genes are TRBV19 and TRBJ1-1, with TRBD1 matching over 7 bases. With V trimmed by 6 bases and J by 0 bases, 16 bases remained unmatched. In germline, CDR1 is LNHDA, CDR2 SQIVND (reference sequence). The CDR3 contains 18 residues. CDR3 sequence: CASRKTGQRGTMNTEAFF. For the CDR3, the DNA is TGTGCCAGTAGAAAGACGGGACAGAGAGGAACCATGAACACTGAAGCTTTCTTT.

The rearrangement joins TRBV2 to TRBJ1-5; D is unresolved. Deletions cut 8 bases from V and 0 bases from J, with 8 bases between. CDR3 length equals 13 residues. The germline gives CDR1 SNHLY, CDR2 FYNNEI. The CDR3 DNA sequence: TGTGCCAGCGAGGTCGGTAGCAATCAGCCCCAGCATTTT. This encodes CASEVGSNQPQHF.

The DNA for the CDR3 is TGCAGTGCTGCCCGGGACACCCAGTTCTTC. The encoded protein is CSAARDTQFF. The V and J genes are TRBV20-1 and TRBJ2-1; TRBD1 might be the D (6 bases). In germline, CDR1 is DFQATT, CDR2 SNEGSKA (reference sequence). This CDR3 is built from 10 residues. Trimming stripped 5 bases from V and 13 bases from J, with 12 bases between.

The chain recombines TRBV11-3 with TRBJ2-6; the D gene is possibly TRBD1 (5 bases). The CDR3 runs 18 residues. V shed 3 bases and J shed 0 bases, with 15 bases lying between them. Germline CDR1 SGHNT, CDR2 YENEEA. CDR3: CASSFMGLSISGANVLTF. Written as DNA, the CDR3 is TGTGCCAGCAGCTTTATGGGGCTGAGCATCTCTGGGGCCAACGTCCTGACTTTC.

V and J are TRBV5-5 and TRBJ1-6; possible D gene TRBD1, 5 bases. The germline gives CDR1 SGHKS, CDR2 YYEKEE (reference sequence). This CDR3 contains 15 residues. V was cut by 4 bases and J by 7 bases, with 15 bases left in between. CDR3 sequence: CASSLRTGPNSPLHF. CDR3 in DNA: TGTGCCAGCAGCCTTCGAACAGGACCGAATTCACCCCTCCACTTT.